The rows below give T cell receptor beta chains drawn from one sample of a study of response to subunit inactivated influenza vaccine. TCRdb re-called the RT-PCR reads through MiXCR, storing one row per CDR3 protein. The sample comprises hundreds of thousands of distinct CDR3 sequences, around 11% of which are singletons, and roughly 10% rests with the top ten. This sample comprised PBMCs from blood, obtained on the day of vaccination. Every receptor here comes from a man aged 45 to 65 who received an inactivated influenza vaccine. The CDR3 runs from the conserved cysteine through the conserved F or W. A D gene is named only where the DNA matches it firmly.

CDR3	D	V	J
CASSYSGQGRKAEQYF	TRBD1	TRBV6-5	TRBJ2-7
CASRTTGDSNQPQHF	NA	TRBV12-3/TRBV12-4	TRBJ1-5
CASSYHYDTQYF	NA	TRBV6-6	TRBJ2-3
CASSVLAGLASTDTQYF	TRBD2	TRBV7-2	TRBJ2-3
CASSSTSSPLHF	NA	TRBV12-3/TRBV12-4	TRBJ1-6
CSARGWSSGTHTDTQYF	TRBD2	TRBV20-1	TRBJ2-3
CASSLTGTGNYGYTF	TRBD1	TRBV12-3/TRBV12-4	TRBJ1-2
CASSFQGADGYTF	NA	TRBV5-1	TRBJ1-2
CASSLTPGQGMGEQFF	TRBD1	TRBV5-1	TRBJ2-1
CASSEWLEETQYF	NA	TRBV2	TRBJ2-5
CATDRTETQYF	NA	TRBV2	TRBJ2-5
CASSLDRALNQPQHF	NA	TRBV12-3/TRBV12-4	TRBJ1-5
CASSQAGTQPQHF	NA	TRBV4-2	TRBJ1-5
CASSFRAGGPYTF	NA	TRBV27	TRBJ1-2
CASSIPGQGNNEQFF	TRBD1	TRBV7-8	TRBJ2-1
CASSSGQLAGVETQYF	TRBD2	TRBV12-3/TRBV12-4	TRBJ2-5
CASSDTRGPGIQYF	TRBD1	TRBV2	TRBJ2-4
CASSLDYSGNTIYF	NA	TRBV6-5	TRBJ1-3
CAIMFREREPYEQYF	TRBD2	TRBV10-3	TRBJ2-7
CASSLVQGDEQYF	TRBD1	TRBV5-1	TRBJ2-7
CSVGLNLYEQYF	NA	TRBV29-1	TRBJ2-7
CASSSGQIPYEQYF	TRBD1	TRBV28	TRBJ2-7
CASTLSGLPTYNEQFF	NA	TRBV28	TRBJ2-1
CASSPGTGEISGELFF	TRBD1	TRBV6-1	TRBJ2-2
CASSLSGARYNEQFF	NA	TRBV7-3	TRBJ2-1
CSASPVAGVGTGELFF	TRBD2	TRBV20-1	TRBJ2-2
CASSLAVGLAGEVNEQFF	TRBD2	TRBV13	TRBJ2-1
CASSRMEREDSTDTQYF	NA	TRBV27	TRBJ2-3
CASSPYGQGTEAFF	NA	TRBV5-1	TRBJ1-1
CASSRETGGGNEQYF	TRBD1	TRBV18	TRBJ2-7
CSASVAGGGLSSYEQYF	TRBD2	TRBV20-1	TRBJ2-7
CASSPVGGFGTDTQYF	TRBD2	TRBV9	TRBJ2-3
CSARPFWDRGTYSTDTQYF	TRBD1	TRBV20-1	TRBJ2-3
CASSQETGGRNEQFF	TRBD2	TRBV9	TRBJ2-1
CASSQTGIVAKNIQYF	TRBD1	TRBV4-1	TRBJ2-4
CASSRRQGANEQYF	TRBD1	TRBV6-1	TRBJ2-7
CASNRAPHEQYF	NA	TRBV7-9	TRBJ2-7
CASSSHPGEMNTGELFF	NA	TRBV7-2	TRBJ2-2
CASSKQEGGYEQYF	NA	TRBV5-1	TRBJ2-7